A single T cell receptor (beta chain) is shown here with its context. Its target is not known. The data are from a study of graft-versus-host responses after intestinal transplantation. The V and J ends lost 4 bases and 1 base, in that order; junction bases with no gene match: 2. Germline CDR1 and CDR2: SGDLS and YYNGEE. There are 14 residues in the CDR3. Sequenced by immunoSEQ multiplex PCR; TCRdb stores in-frame clones only, minus some. The profile shows some 95,000 clones, 90% to 95% of them singletons. The TCR comes from a human donor who received an intestinal transplant. The source was unstimulated CD8+ T cells sorted from spleen or lymph node cells, collected before intestinal transplant. This chain connects TRBV9 to TRBJ1-5; 7 bases fit TRBD1. The CDR3 coding sequence is TGTGCCAGCAGCACAGGGGCCAGCAATCAGCCCCAGCATTTT. It codes for CASSTGASNQPQHF.